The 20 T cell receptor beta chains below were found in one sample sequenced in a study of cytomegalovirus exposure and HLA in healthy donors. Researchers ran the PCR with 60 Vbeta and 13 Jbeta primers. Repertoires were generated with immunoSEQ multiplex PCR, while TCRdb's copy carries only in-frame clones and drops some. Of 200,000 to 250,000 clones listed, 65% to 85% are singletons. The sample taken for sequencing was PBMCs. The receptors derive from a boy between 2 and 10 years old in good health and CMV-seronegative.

CDR3 protein: CASRQGGNSPLHF. The CDR3 DNA is TGTGCCAGCAGGCAGGGAGGGAATTCACCCCTCCACTTT. This sequence joins TRBV6-5 and TRBJ1-6; D is possibly TRBD1 (5 bases). Germline CDR1 is MNHEY and CDR2 is SVGAGI. The CDR3 loop spans 13 amino acids. The germline V and J ends were trimmed by 6 bases and 7 bases, with 10 bases remaining between them.

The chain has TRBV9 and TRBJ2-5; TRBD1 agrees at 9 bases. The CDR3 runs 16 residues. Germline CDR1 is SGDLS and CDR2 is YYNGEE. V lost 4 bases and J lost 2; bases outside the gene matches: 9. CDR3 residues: CASSSTGTGLQETQYF. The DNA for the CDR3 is TGTGCCAGCAGCTCTACCGGGACAGGGTTACAAGAGACCCAGTACTTC.

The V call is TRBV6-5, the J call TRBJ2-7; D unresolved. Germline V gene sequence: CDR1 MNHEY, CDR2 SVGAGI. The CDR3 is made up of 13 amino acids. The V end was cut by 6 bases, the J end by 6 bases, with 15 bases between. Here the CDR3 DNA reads TGTGCCAGCAGCCCCGTTCCCAGTCGCGAGCAGTACTTC. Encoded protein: CASSPVPSREQYF.

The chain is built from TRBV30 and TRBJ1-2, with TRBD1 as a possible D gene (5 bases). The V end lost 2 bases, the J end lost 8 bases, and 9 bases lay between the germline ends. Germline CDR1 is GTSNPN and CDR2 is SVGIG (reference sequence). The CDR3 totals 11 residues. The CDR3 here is CAWSLGRGYTF. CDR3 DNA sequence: TGTGCCTGGAGTCTGGGGCGCGGCTACACCTTC.

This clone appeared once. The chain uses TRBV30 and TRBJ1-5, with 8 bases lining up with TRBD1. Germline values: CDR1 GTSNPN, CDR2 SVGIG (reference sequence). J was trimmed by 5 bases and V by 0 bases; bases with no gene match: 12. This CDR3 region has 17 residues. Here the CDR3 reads CAWSVFTQGESDQPQHF. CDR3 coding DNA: TGTGCCTGGAGTGTCTTCACACAGGGGGAAAGTGATCAGCCCCAGCATTTT. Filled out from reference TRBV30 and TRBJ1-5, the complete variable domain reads SQTIHQWPATLVQPVGSPLSLECTVEGTSNPNLYWYRQAAGRGLQLLFYSVGIGQISSEVPQNLSASRPQDRQFILSSKKLLLSDSGFYLCAWSVFTQGESDQPQHFGDGTRLSIL.

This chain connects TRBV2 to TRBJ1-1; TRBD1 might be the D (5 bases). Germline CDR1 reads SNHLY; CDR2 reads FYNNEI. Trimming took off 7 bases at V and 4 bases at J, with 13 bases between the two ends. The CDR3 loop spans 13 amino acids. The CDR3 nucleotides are TGTGCCAGCACTCAAGGGGAGGGCACTGAAGCTTTCTTT. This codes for CASTQGEGTEAFF.

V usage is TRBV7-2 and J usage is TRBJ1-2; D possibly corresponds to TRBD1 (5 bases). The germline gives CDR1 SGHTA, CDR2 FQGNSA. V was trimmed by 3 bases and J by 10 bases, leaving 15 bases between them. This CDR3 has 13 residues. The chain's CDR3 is CASSFPTGKNYTF. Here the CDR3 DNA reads TGTGCCAGCAGCTTCCCTACAGGAAAGAACTACACCTTC.

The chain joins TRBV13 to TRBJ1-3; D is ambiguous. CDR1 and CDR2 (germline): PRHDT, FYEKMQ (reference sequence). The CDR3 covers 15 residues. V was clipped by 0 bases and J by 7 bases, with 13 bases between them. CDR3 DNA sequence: TGTGCCAGCAGCTTAGGCAGGAGGGTAGGGAACACCATATATTTT. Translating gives CASSLGRRVGNTIYF. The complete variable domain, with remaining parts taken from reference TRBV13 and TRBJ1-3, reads AAGVIQSPRHLIKEKRETATLKCYPIPRHDTVYWYQQGPGQDPQFLISFYEKMQSDKGSIPDRFSAQQFSDYHSELNMSSLELGDSALYFCASSLGRRVGNTIYFGEGSWLTVV.

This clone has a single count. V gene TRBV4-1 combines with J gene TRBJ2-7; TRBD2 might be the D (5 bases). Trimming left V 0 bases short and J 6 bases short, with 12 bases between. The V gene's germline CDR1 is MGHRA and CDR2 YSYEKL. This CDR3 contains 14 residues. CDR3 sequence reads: CASSQDFSEGEQYF. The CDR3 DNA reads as TGCGCCAGCAGCCAAGATTTTAGCGAGGGCGAGCAGTACTTC.

CDR3 protein: CASTLRQGTQPQHF. The CDR3 DNA sequence: TGTGCCAGCACCCTGAGGCAGGGGACTCAGCCCCAGCATTTT. The chain has TRBV6-5 and TRBJ1-5; TRBD1 might be the D (6 bases). This CDR3 has 14 amino acids. The germline V and J ends were trimmed by 7 bases and 6 bases, with 16 bases remaining between them. CDR1 is MNHEY, CDR2 SVGAGI, per germline.

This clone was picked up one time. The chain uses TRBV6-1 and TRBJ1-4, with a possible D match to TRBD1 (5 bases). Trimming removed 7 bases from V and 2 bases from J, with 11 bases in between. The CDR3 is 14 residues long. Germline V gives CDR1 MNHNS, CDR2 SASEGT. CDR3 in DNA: TGTGCCAGCACCTCGCCAGGGACTAATGAAAAACTGTTTTTT. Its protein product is CASTSPGTNEKLFF.

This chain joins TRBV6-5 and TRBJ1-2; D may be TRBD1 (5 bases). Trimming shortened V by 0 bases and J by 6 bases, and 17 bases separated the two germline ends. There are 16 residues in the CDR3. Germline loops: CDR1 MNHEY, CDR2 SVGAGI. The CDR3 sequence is CASSYSRGGRMDGYTF. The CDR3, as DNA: TGTGCCAGCAGTTACTCGCGGGGGGGACGGATGGATGGCTACACCTTC.

The CDR3: CASSLGVGYEQYF. The DNA of the CDR3 is TGTGCCAGCAGCTTAGGGGTCGGGTACGAGCAGTACTTC. This chain links TRBV7-9 with TRBJ2-7; D call uncertain. Germline CDR1 reads SEHNR; CDR2 reads FQNEAQ (reference sequence). V was shortened by 1 base and J by 4 bases, with 8 bases between the two germline ends. This CDR3 is built from 13 residues.

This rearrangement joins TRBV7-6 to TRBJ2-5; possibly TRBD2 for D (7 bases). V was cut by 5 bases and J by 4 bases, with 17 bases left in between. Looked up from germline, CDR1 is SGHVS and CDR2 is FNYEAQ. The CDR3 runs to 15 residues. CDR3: CASSQRGGGLETQYF. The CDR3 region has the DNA TGTGCCAGCAGCCAAAGGGGAGGGGGGTTAGAGACCCAGTACTTC.

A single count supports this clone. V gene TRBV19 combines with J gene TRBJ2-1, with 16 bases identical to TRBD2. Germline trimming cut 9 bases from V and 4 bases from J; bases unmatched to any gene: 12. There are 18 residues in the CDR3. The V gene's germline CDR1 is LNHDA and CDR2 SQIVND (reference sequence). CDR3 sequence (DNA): TGTGCCAGCAGGAGGGGACTAGCGGGAGGGCCCGTGTACAATGAGCAGTTCTTC. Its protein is CASRRGLAGGPVYNEQFF.

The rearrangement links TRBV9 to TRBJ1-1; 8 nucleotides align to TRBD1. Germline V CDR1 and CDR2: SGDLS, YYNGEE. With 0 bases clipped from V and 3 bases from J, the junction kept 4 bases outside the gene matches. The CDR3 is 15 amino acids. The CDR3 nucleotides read TGTGCCAGCAGCGTAGCAGGGGGCACGGACACTGAAGCTTTCTTT. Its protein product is CASSVAGGTDTEAFF. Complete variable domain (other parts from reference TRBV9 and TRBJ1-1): DSGVTQTPKHLITATGQRVTLRCSPRSGDLSVYWYQQSLDQGLQFLIQYYNGEERAKGNILERFSAQQFPDLHSELNLSSLELGDSALYFCASSVAGGTDTEAFFGQGTRLTVV.

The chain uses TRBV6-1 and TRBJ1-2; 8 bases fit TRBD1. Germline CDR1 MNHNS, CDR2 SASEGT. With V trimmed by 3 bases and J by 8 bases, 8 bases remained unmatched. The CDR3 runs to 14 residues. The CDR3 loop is CASSEYRGYSGYTF. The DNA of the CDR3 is TGTGCCAGCAGTGAGTACAGGGGGTATAGCGGCTACACCTTC.

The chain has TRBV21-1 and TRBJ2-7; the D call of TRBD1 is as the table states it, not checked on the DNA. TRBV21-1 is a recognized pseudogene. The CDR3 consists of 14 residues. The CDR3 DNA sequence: TGTGCCAGCATCCCTCAGGGTTTTTGGTACGAGCAGTACTTC. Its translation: CASIPQGFWYEQYF.

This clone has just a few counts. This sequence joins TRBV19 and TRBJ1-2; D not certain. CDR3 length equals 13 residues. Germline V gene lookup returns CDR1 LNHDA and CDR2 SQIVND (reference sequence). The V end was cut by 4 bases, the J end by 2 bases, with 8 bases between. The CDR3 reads CASSTSLNYGYTF. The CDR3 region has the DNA TGTGCCAGTAGTACTTCCCTAAACTATGGCTACACCTTC.

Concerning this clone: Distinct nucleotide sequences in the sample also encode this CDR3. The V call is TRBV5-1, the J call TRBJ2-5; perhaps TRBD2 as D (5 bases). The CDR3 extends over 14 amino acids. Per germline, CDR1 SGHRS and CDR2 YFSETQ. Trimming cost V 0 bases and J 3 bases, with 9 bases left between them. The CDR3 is CASSLGTGKETQYF. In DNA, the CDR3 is TGCGCCAGCAGCTTGGGTACGGGAAAAGAGACCCAGTACTTC.